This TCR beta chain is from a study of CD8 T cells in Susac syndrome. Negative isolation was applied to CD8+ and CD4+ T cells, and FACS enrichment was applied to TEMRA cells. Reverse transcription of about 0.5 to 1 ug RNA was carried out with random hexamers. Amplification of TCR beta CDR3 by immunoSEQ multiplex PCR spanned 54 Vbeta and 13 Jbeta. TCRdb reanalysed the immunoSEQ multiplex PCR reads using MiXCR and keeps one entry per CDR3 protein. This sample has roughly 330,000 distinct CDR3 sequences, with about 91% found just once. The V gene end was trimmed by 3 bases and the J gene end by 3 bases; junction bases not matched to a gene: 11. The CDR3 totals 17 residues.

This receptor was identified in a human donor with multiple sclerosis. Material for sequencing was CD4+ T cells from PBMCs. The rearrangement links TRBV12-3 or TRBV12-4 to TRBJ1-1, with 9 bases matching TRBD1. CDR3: CASSLGQGIIPDTEAFF. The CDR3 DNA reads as TGTGCCAGCAGTTTGGGACAGGGCATAATTCCGGACACTGAAGCTTTCTTT.